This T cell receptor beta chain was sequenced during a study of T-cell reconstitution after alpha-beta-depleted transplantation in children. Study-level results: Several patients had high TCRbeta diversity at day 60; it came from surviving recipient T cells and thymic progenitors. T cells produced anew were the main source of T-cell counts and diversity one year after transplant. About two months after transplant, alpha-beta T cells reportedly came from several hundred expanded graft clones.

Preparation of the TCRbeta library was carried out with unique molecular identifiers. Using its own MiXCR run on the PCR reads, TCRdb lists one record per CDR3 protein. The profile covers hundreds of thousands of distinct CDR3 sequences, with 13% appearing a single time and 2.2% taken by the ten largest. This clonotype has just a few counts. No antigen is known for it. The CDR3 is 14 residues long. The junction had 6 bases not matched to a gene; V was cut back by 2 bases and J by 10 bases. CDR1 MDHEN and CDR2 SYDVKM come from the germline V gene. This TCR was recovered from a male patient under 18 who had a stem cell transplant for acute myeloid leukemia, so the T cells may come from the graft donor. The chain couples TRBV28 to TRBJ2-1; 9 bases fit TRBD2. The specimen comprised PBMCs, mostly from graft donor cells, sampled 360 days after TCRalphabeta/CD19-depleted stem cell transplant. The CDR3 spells CASSLSGRSREQFF. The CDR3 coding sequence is TGTGCCAGCAGTTTAAGCGGGAGGTCAAGGGAGCAGTTCTTC.